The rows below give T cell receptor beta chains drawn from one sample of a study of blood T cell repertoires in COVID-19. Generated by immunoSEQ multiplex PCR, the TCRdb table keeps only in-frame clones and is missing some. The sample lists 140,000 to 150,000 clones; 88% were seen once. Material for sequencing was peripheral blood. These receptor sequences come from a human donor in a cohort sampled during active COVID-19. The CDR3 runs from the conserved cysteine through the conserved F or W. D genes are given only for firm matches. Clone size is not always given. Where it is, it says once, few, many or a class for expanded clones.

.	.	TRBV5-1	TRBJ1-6	CASSLETANSPLHF	TGCGCCAGCAGCTTGGAGACAGCCAATTCACCCCTCCACTTT
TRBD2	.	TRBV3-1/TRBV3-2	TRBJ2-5	CASSQGVGTSGSWGIQETQYF	TGTGCCAGCAGCCAAGGGGTTGGGACTAGCGGGAGTTGGGGCATTCAAGAGACCCAGTACTTC
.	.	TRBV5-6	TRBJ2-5	CASSLRLSQETQYF	TGTGCCAGCAGCTTACGTTTGAGCCAAGAGACCCAGTACTTC
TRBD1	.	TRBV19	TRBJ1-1	CASRDRVNTEAFF	TGTGCCAGTAGGGACAGGGTTAACACTGAAGCTTTCTTT
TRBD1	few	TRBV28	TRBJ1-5	CASSLPTGTLGQPQHF	TGTGCCAGCAGTTTGCCGACAGGGACATTAGGGCAGCCCCAGCATTTT
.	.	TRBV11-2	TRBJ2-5	CASSRRQGSETQYF	TGTGCCAGCTCTCGGCGGCAGGGCAGCGAGACCCAGTACTTC
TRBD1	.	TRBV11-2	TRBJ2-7	CASSWDRSSYEQYF	TGTGCCAGCAGCTGGGACAGGAGCTCCTACGAGCAGTACTTC
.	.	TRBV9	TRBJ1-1	CASSVGGASNTEAFF	TGTGCCAGCAGCGTAGGCGGAGCGTCGAACACTGAAGCTTTCTTT
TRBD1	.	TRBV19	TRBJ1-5	CASSTTGGQPQHF	TGTGCCAGTAGTACCACAGGGGGCCAGCCCCAGCATTTT
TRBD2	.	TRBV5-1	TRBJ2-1	CASSQGLAGGSYNEQFF	TGCGCCAGCAGCCAGGGACTAGCGGGAGGTTCCTACAATGAGCAGTTCTTC
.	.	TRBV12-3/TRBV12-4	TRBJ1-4	CASSLPGEKLFF	TGTGCCAGCAGTCTCCCAGGGGAAAAACTGTTTTTT
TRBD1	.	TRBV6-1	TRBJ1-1	CASREDRGVTEAFF	TGTGCCAGCAGGGAAGACAGGGGAGTTACTGAAGCTTTCTTT
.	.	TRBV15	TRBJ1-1	CATSRVRGNTEAFF	TGTGCCACCAGCAGAGTGCGGGGCAACACTGAAGCTTTCTTT
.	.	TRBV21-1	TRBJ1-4	CASSEGTVGKLFF	TGTGCCAGCAGCGAAGGGACAGTTGGAAAACTGTTTTTT
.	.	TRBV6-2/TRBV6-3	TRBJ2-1	CASSYSGGLEQFF	TGTGCCAGCAGTTACTCTGGGGGACTTGAGCAGTTCTTC
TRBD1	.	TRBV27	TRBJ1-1	CASSPLYLGGQGGTEAFF	TGTGCCAGCAGCCCATTGTATCTCGGCGGACAGGGGGGCACTGAAGCTTTCTTT
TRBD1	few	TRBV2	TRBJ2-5	CASSEEAGGSETQYF	TGTGCCAGCAGTGAAGAGGCAGGGGGATCGGAGACCCAGTACTTC
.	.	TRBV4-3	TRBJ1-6	CASSQDPQGNSPLHF	TGCGCCAGCAGCCAAGATCCGCAGGGTAATTCACCCCTCCACTTT
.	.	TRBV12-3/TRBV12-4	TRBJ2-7	CASSLTSSYEQYF	TGTGCCAGCAGCCTAACTTCGTCCTACGAGCAGTACTTC
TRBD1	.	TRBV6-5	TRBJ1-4	CASIRGNEKLFF	TGTGCCAGCATCAGGGGGAATGAAAAACTGTTTTTT
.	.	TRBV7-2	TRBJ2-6	CASSSGVTWANVLTF	TGTGCCAGCAGCTCGGGGGTTACTTGGGCCAACGTCCTGACTTTC
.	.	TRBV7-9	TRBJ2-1	CASSRGGAGNEQFF	TGTGCCAGCAGCCGAGGGGGGGCGGGGAATGAGCAGTTCTTC
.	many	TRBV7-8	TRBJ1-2	CASSSPSGNYGYTF	TGTGCCAGCAGCTCCCCGTCGGGAAACTATGGCTACACCTTC
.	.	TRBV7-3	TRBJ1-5	CASSLDVGRKYSNQPQHF	TGTGCCAGCAGCTTAGACGTCGGGAGAAAATATAGCAATCAGCCCCAGCATTTT
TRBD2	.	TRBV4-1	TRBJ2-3	CASSQEGGRMSTDTQYF	TGCGCCAGCAGCCAAGAGGGGGGGAGGATGAGCACAGATACGCAGTATTTT
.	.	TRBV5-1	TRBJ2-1	CASSLAVAPWRDEQFF	TGCGCCAGCAGCTTGGCAGTGGCTCCTTGGCGGGATGAGCAGTTCTTC
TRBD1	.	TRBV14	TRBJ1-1	CASSPGGAHTEAFF	TGTGCCAGCAGCCCAGGGGGAGCGCACACTGAAGCTTTCTTT
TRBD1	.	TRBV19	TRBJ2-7	CASSIFTGTGAYEQYF	TGTGCCAGTAGTATATTTACCGGGACAGGGGCCTACGAGCAGTACTTC
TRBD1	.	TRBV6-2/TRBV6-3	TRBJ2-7	CASSYGGQVGEQYF	TGTGCCAGCAGTTACGGCGGACAGGTGGGAGAGCAGTACTTC